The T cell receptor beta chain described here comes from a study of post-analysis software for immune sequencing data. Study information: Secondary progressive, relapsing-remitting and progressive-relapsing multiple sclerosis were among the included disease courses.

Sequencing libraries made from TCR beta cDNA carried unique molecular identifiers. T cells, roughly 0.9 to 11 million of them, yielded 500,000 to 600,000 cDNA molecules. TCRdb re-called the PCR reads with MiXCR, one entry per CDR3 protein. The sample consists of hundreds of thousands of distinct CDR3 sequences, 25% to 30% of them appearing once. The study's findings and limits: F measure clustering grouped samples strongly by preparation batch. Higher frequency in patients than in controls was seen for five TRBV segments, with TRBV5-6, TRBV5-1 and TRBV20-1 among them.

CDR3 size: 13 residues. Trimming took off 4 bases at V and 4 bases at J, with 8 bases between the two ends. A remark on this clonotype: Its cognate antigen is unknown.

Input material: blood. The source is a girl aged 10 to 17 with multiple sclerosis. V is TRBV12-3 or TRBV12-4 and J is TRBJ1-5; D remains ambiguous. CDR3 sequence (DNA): TGTGCCAGCAGTTGGAGTCCAAATCAGCCCCAGCATTTT. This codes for CASSWSPNQPQHF.